The following is a T cell receptor (beta chain) sequence with its context. It lacks a known antigen. No clone much larger than this one lies a single base away; base qualities are absent. The TCR beta CDR3 regions were amplified from RNA transcripts. A first-round RT-PCR of the TCR CDR3 used the HTBI primer set with the Qiagen OneStep RT-PCR kit. Libraries were constructed in a second round of multiplex PCR, after which size selection and purification were performed. Paired-end sequencing of the libraries was performed with 100 bp reads on an Illumina HiSeq2000. Per the source publication's procedure: SOAPnuke was used to process the raw data, removing reads that contained adapters or uncalled bases, had a mean Phred below 15, or lacked an exact match to the constant primer or identifier. High-quality paired reads were merged with COPE v1.2.5, and unique nucleotide sequences were defined as clonotypes. MiTCR v1.1 was used to align the clonotypes against IMGT TRBV, TRBD and TRBJ reference segments. The analysis included only V-J combinations with a frequency above 0.0001, which together covered over 98% of the repertoires. The TCS score was defined as F50 (clonal expansion) divided by E x V (chaos), with BLOSUM62-based TCRdist calculated between CDR3 peptides within each V-J. Welch's t-statistics and random forest reduced approximately 520 V-J features to roughly 13, which were used in a naive Bayes classifier (R e1071). The public reads were quality trimmed at Q25 with fastp and then assembled into clones with MiXCR by TCRdb, keeping productive beta chains. Rows matching on CDR3 protein sequence are summarized as one entry with the most common DNA and genes. The V and J calls were determined by TCRdb, not by the authors. The sample includes a few hundred thousand distinct CDR3 sequences, with roughly 19% observed a single time. Less than 45% of the sample comes from the top ten.

Moderately to severely active disease, a Clinical Activity Score of at least 3, a NOSPECS grade of at least 4, and a duration under 3 months were present in ophthalmopathy patients. Any patient with an uncontrolled infection, another autoimmune disease, pregnancy or lactation was excluded. Diagnoses were established on the basis of clinical symptoms, serum thyroxine and TRAb, thyroid ultrasound, and orbital computed tomography. Ficoll-Paque density gradient centrifugation was used to isolate PBMCs from around 10 ml of fresh peripheral blood. Total RNA was extracted with Trizol reagent, and quality was checked on an Agilent 2100 Bioanalyzer. This specimen belongs to a study of T cells in Graves' hyperthyroidism and ophthalmopathy (dated by TCRdb to between 2017 and 2020). Looking at the study overall: Peripheral blood samples were taken at initial diagnosis, before any treatment was given. After sampling, hyperthyroidism patients received methimazole starting at 30 mg daily, and ophthalmopathy patients received high-dose intravenous methylprednisolone. The 75 to 100 discovery patients were randomly split 7:3 into training and test sets. The paper reports TCR Vbeta CDR3 sequencing of roughly 140 peripheral blood samples: some 44 ophthalmopathy, approximately 74 hyperthyroidism and approximately 17 progressor patients. Thyroid tissue and blood T-cell repertoires from over 5 Graves' hyperthyroidism patients were also compared in the study. Whether ophthalmopathy could be predicted prospectively was tested in an independent validation cohort made up of under 20 hyperthyroidism patients plus 17 patients who later progressed to ophthalmopathy. To identify distinguishing TCR V-J signatures, a discovery cohort of around 100 patients was used, comprising 40 to 45 with Graves' ophthalmopathy and approximately 57 with stable Graves' hyperthyroidism. What the work shows at the level of the full study, not this receptor alone: Sample size was not statistically predetermined, and investigators were not blinded to group allocation. Most expanded thyroid clonotypes (frequency above 0.001) were also detected in blood, a finding suggesting that blood repertoires may reflect thyroid immune responses. In validation, the model predicted progression to ophthalmopathy a median of about 5.9 months before onset, with approximately 68% sensitivity and 72.22% specificity. A model built on a 13 V-J signature distinguished ophthalmopathy from stable hyperthyroidism, reaching roughly 88% sensitivity and about 81% specificity in cross-validation and 80%/75% in testing.

The CDR3 measures 15 amino acids from cysteine to phenylalanine. Only the CDR3 region is kept as DNA, spanning 45 bases read in frame from base 1. According to the germline V gene (reference sequence), CDR1 reads DFQATT and CDR2 reads SNEGSKA. Germline trimming amounts to 4 bases on V and 0 bases on J, with 7 as the count of junction bases outside the gene matches. The chain joins TRBV20-1 to TRBJ2-5, and 8 junctional nucleotides match TRBD2. The sequence was obtained from a man aged 45-60 years with Graves' ophthalmopathy. The sample comprised blood. The CDR3 protein sequence reads: CSATPLLADQETQYF. The DNA sequence is TGCAGTGCTACCCCCCTACTAGCGGACCAAGAGACCCAGTACTTC.